This TCR beta chain was sequenced for a study of cytotoxic CD8 clonotypes in ibrutinib-treated CLL. Study details: Sequenced samples delivered averages of around 250,000 productive templates and around 90,000 productive rearrangements.

This clone was found once. Its matching antigen is unknown. Other DNA sequences in the sample encode the same CDR3. Target depth was 1 in 200,000 to 1 in 1 million T cells, about 10x per clonotype. TCRdb's table, derived via immunoSEQ multiplex PCR, lists solely in-frame clones and lacks some. The table shows more than 140,000 clones, with approximately 80% occurring only once. General study points: Relative to age-matched healthy donors, clonality at baseline was higher, and it tracked circulating CD8+ T-cell counts. Sustained-remission and progressing patients had unequal sampling times.

This clonotype was obtained from a human donor with chronic lymphocytic leukemia. The source was PBMCs, collected after 12 months of ibrutinib treatment.

Here the CDR3 DNA reads TGTGCCTGGACGGGACTAGCCGGGGGAGAGCAGTACTTC. It is translated as CAWTGLAGGEQYF. The V gene is TRBV30, the J gene TRBJ2-7, with 9 positions matching TRBD2. Germline assignment: CDR1 GTSNPN and CDR2 SVGIG (reference sequence). Trimming at V came to 4 bases and at J to 7 bases, leaving 8 bases not matched to a gene. The CDR3 runs to 13 residues.